A selection of T cell receptor beta chains follows, all from one sample in a study of blood T cell repertoires in COVID-19. Using immunoSEQ multiplex PCR, the repertoire was profiled, and TCRdb retains in-frame clones only, with some absent. The sample holds roughly 180,000 clones, approximately 88% seen once. The specimen sequenced was PBMCs or T cells enriched from blood (not recorded which). These receptors all come from an older woman who had recovered from COVID-19. Each CDR3 is given without its conserved first and last residue. Clone size is shown for a subset of rows, as once, few, many or a class of expanded clone.

length,J,size,V,CDR3
10,TRBJ1-2,.,TRBV25-1,ASTTQGYGYT
11,TRBJ2-7,.,TRBV7-3,ASSLGEGFKQY
14,TRBJ2-1,.,TRBV4-1,ASSQDAGGGNNEQF
11,TRBJ1-1,.,TRBV5-5,ASSLVSGPGAF
12,TRBJ1-3,.,TRBV4-1,ASSPTPGGNTIY
13,TRBJ1-1,.,TRBV4-1,ASSLGTGGITEAF
13,TRBJ2-7,.,TRBV7-9,ASSRPAGHSYEQY
13,TRBJ1-4,.,TRBV2,ASSERGGALEKLF
14,TRBJ2-5,.,TRBV10-3,AISEWLAGGQETQY
9,TRBJ1-2,.,TRBV20-1,SARERLQYT
13,TRBJ2-2,few,TRBV28,ASSTGTGVGRELF
15,TRBJ1-3,.,TRBV11-2,ASSFRGGQGLRNTIY
12,TRBJ1-2,.,TRBV19,ASSIWTGGYGYT
12,TRBJ1-2,.,TRBV7-2,ASSLAAGGGGYT
14,TRBJ1-6,.,TRBV24-1,ATSVGQEINNSPLH
9,TRBJ2-5,.,TRBV20-1,SARAMETQY
13,TRBJ2-5,.,TRBV9,ASSVRAGYQETQY
10,TRBJ2-5,few,TRBV28,ASSWDRETQY
14,TRBJ1-2,.,TRBV10-3,AISGQGVASNYGYT
13,TRBJ1-1,.,TRBV5-1,ASSLGRGGNTEAF
13,TRBJ1-4,.,TRBV6-1,ASSEFRGTPTRLF
11,TRBJ2-7,.,TRBV2,ASSDLAGYEQY
15,TRBJ2-7,.,TRBV11-3,ASSLEAGPEITYEQY
11,TRBJ1-2,.,TRBV3-1/TRBV3-2,ASSLTPNYGYT
9,TRBJ1-1,.,TRBV20-1,SAGDRVEAF
13,TRBJ2-1,.,TRBV7-2,ASSLESSSYNEQF
12,TRBJ1-5,.,TRBV6-6,ASATGNGNQPQH
14,TRBJ2-5,.,TRBV7-8,ASSSWGSGVQETQY
12,TRBJ1-4,.,TRBV28,ASSLMGRNEKLF
13,TRBJ1-2,.,TRBV9,ASSVEGQGYYGYT
17,TRBJ1-1,.,TRBV7-8,ASSPRGGSGGFMNTEAF
9,TRBJ1-1,.,TRBV12-3/TRBV12-4,ASRVGTNVF
12,TRBJ2-3,few,TRBV23-1,ASRLAAGTDTQY
11,TRBJ1-1,.,TRBV28,ASRNTGYTEAF
10,TRBJ1-2,.,TRBV6-6,ASSLGQYGYT
11,TRBJ2-1,.,TRBV27,ASSKAGHNEQF
14,TRBJ1-2,.,TRBV4-1,ASSQGIQGQLYGYT
11,TRBJ1-4,few,TRBV5-4,ASSKGQGEKLF
11,TRBJ2-5,.,TRBV30,AWSVSVQETQY
13,TRBJ1-5,.,TRBV7-9,ASSEQGTGNQPQH
13,TRBJ1-1,.,TRBV4-1,ASSQKDRLNTEAF
14,TRBJ2-5,.,TRBV18,ASSPLPGGYQETQY
10,TRBJ1-2,.,TRBV5-6,ASSRRGYGYT
14,TRBJ1-6,.,TRBV5-4,ASSTRNRGPSSPLH
13,TRBJ1-3,.,TRBV4-1,ASSQTGSSGNTIY
9,TRBJ1-1,.,TRBV3-1/TRBV3-2,ASSQASEAF
8,TRBJ2-1,.,TRBV29-1,SVELAGKF
16,TRBJ2-1,.,TRBV19,ASSIVRLTGGLRNEQF
13,TRBJ1-3,.,TRBV3-1/TRBV3-2,ASSQSTVSGNTIY
15,TRBJ2-3,.,TRBV18,ASSPLWTSGSTDTQY
16,TRBJ2-6,.,TRBV11-2,ASSSLRATGVGANVLT
14,TRBJ2-7,few,TRBV14,ASSRENNLSLGEQY
14,TRBJ1-3,.,TRBV5-1,ASSSGTPASENTIY
13,TRBJ2-1,once,TRBV7-6,ASSLDAGIGSEQF
12,TRBJ1-1,.,TRBV2,ASSAGIAGTEAF